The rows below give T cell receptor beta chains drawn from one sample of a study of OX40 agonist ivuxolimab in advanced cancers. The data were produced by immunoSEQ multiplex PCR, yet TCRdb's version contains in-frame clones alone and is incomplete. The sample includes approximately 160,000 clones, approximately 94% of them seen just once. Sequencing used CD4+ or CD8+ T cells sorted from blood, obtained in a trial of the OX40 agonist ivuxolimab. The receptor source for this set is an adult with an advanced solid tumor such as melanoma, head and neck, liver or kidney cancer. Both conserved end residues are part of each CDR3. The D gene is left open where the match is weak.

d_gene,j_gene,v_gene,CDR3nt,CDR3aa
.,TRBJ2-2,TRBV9,TGTGCCAGCAGCGTAGGGGGGCGAAACACCGGGGAGCTGTTTTTT,CASSVGGRNTGELFF
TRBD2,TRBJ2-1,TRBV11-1,TGTGCCAGCAGCTTTGGGCTGGCGGGAGGGCCGAATGAGCAGTTCTTC,CASSFGLAGGPNEQFF
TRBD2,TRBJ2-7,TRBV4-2,TGTGCCAGCAGCCAAGCAGCGGGAGTCGGCTACGAGCAGTACTTC,CASSQAAGVGYEQYF
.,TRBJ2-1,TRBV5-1,TGCGCCAGCAGCGTCCTCACCAATGAGCAGTTCTTC,CASSVLTNEQFF
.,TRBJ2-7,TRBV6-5,TGTGCCAGCAGTTACATCAGGGGCTACGAGCAGTACTTC,CASSYIRGYEQYF
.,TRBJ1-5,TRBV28,TGTGCCAGCAGTCCCTTCGAGGGATCAGGACAGCCCCAGCATTTT,CASSPFEGSGQPQHF
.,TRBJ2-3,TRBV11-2,TGTGCCAGCAGCTTAATAGGTCTGCGGGAAGGTACAGATACGCAGTATTTT,CASSLIGLREGTDTQYF
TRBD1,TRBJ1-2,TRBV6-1,TGTGCCAGCGAGTCGGGACAGGGGTCAAGTGGCTACACCTTC,CASESGQGSSGYTF
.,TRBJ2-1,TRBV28,TGTGCCAGCAGTACCTACGGAGAGAGGGGCAATGAGCAGTTCTTC,CASSTYGERGNEQFF
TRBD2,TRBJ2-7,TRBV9,TGTGCCAGCAGCGTAGGCTCTAGCGGTTTCTCCTACGAGCAGTACTTC,CASSVGSSGFSYEQYF
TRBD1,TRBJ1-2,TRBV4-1,TGCGCCAGCAGCCCAGATGGGGCAGGGGGAACCTTC,CASSPDGAGGTF
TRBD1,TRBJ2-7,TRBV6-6,TGTGCCAGCAGTCAACTTCAGGGGGCCCAGCAGTACTTC,CASSQLQGAQQYF
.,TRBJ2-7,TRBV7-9,TGTGCCAGCAGCCACGGACTCGAGCAGTACTTC,CASSHGLEQYF
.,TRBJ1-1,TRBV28,TGTGCCAGCAGTTTTCAGACTCCGGACACTGAAGCTTTCTTT,CASSFQTPDTEAFF
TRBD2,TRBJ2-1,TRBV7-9,TGTGCCAGCAGCTTAATAGCGGGAGGGCCGGGTGAGCAGTTCTTC,CASSLIAGGPGEQFF
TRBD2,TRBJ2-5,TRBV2,TGTGCCAGCCGGGACTATGGGGAGACCCAGTACTTC,CASRDYGETQYF
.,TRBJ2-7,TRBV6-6,TGTGCCAGCAGCCACCGGGAACGGACCCGCGAGCAGTACTTC,CASSHRERTREQYF
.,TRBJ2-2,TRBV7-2,TGTGCCAGCAGCGGACATGTGGGGAGGCCCGGTTCCGGGGAGCTGTTTTTT,CASSGHVGRPGSGELFF